The 22 T cell receptor beta chains in this list originate from one sample, sequenced in a study of blood T cell repertoires in COVID-19. This table comes from immunoSEQ multiplex PCR, and its TCRdb copy is limited to in-frame clones, with some not included. The sample holds about 81,000 clones, around 90% seen once. The sample taken for sequencing was peripheral blood. The receptors originated from a man between 70 and 80 years old with acute or convalescent COVID-19.

This clone came up once. The chain joins TRBV24-1 to TRBJ1-2; TRBD1 matches 7 bases. This CDR3 is built from 15 residues. Per the germline V gene, CDR1 is KGHDR and CDR2 is SFDVKD. The junction had 9 bases not matched to a gene; V was cut back by 4 bases and J by 5 bases. As DNA, the CDR3 is TGTGCCACCAGTGACCCCGGGACAGAGCCTTATGGCTACACCTTC. Translating gives CATSDPGTEPYGYTF.

This chain uses TRBV11-2 with TRBJ2-1; 9 positions match TRBD2. The CDR3 is 16 amino acids. Per the germline V gene, CDR1 is SGHAT and CDR2 is FQNNGV. V dropped 5 bases and J dropped 0; count of bases not matched to a gene: 5. CDR3 sequence: CASSPNSGSSYNEQFF. The DNA for the CDR3 is TGTGCCAGCAGCCCAAATAGCGGGAGCTCCTACAATGAGCAGTTCTTC.

The CDR3 DNA sequence: TGCGCCAGCAGCTTTATGTCCGGCACAGATACGCAGTATTTT. Its translation is CASSFMSGTDTQYF. The J gene is TRBJ2-3, the V gene TRBV5-1; D gene unclear. Germline CDR1 is SGHRS and CDR2 is YFSETQ. Trimming took off 2 bases at V and 1 base at J, with 8 bases between the two ends. The CDR3 contains 14 residues.

This clone was found once. The V gene is TRBV7-8, the J gene TRBJ2-7, with D unclear. This CDR3 has 13 residues. The V gene's germline CDR1 is SGHVS and CDR2 FQNEAQ. V gave up 5 bases and J gave up 3 bases, with 11 bases separating them. CDR3 in amino acids: CASSRLEHYEQYF. The CDR3 DNA follows: TGTGCCAGCAGCCGCTTAGAGCACTACGAGCAGTACTTC.

The J gene is TRBJ1-3, the V gene TRBV19, with D maybe TRBD1 (5 bases). Germline CDR1 LNHDA, CDR2 SQIVND (reference sequence). V was pared by 5 bases and J by 0 bases, with 11 bases between. The length of the CDR3 is 15 residues. CDR3: CASSLQVTSGNTIYF. The CDR3 coding sequence is TGTGCCAGTAGTCTACAGGTGACCTCTGGAAACACCATATATTTT.

The V gene is TRBV27, the J gene TRBJ2-5, with TRBD2 matching 8 bases. The length of the CDR3 is 14 residues. The V gene's germline CDR1 is MNHEY and CDR2 SMNVEV (reference sequence). Losses at the gene ends were 6 bases for V and 6 bases for J; bases not matched to a gene: 9. The chain's CDR3 is CASSPGGARKTQYF. DNA for the CDR3: TGTGCCAGCAGCCCCGGGGGGGCCCGTAAGACCCAGTACTTC.

The chain uses TRBV5-6 and TRBJ2-7; no definite D call. The germline V and J ends were trimmed by 3 bases and 7 bases, with 17 bases remaining between them. This CDR3 has 14 amino acids. Germline CDR1 and CDR2: SGHDT and YYEEEE. CDR3 sequence reads: CASSSPSPLEEQYF. The CDR3 nucleotides read TGTGCCAGCAGCTCCCCAAGCCCCCTGGAGGAGCAGTACTTC.

This sequence joins TRBV15 and TRBJ1-1, with 8 positions matching TRBD1. Trimming took 0 bases from V and 11 from J; bases not matched to a gene: 14. Germline CDR1 LNHNV, CDR2 YYDKDF (reference sequence). This CDR3 region has 16 residues. CDR3 coding DNA: TGTGCCACCAGCAGAGATCGGACAGGGTCTTATTCGAGGGCTTTCTTT. Its translation: CATSRDRTGSYSRAFF.

The V and J genes are TRBV29-1 and TRBJ2-7, with TRBD1 matching over 7 bases. V gave up 6 bases and J gave up 3 bases; unmatched junction bases: 11. This CDR3 has 14 amino acids. From germline, CDR1 is SQVTM and CDR2 ANQGSEA. CDR3 amino acids: CSVHTGQVGYEQYF. CDR3 DNA: TGCAGCGTACACACCGGACAGGTGGGCTACGAGCAGTACTTC.

The chain recombines TRBV6-5 with TRBJ2-1; D unclear. The CDR3 totals 12 residues. Germline V gene lookup returns CDR1 MNHEY and CDR2 SVGAGI. V dropped 8 bases and J dropped 0 bases, with 5 bases sitting between them. CDR3 in DNA: TGTGCCAGCGGCAGCTCCTACAATGAGCAGTTCTTC. Translating it yields CASGSSYNEQFF.

V usage is TRBV6-5 and J usage is TRBJ1-5, with D maybe TRBD1 (6 bases). This CDR3 contains 15 residues. The germline gives CDR1 MNHEY, CDR2 SVGAGI. Trimming removed 6 bases at V and 1 base at J, with 13 bases between. The CDR3 region is CASRNTGRSNQPQHF. The CDR3 nucleotides read TGTGCCAGCAGAAATACAGGGCGAAGCAATCAGCCCCAGCATTTT.

This clone was seen a handful of times. The V gene is TRBV7-2, the J gene TRBJ2-1; D may be TRBD2 (5 bases). The CDR3 has 13 residues. Germline V lookup: CDR1 SGHTA, CDR2 FQGNSA. Trimming cost V 5 bases and J 11 bases, with 16 bases left between them. The CDR3 coding sequence is TGTGCCAGCAGCCCACTAGACATTCCGAAGCAGTTCTTC. Encoded protein: CASSPLDIPKQFF.

In nucleotides, the CDR3 is TGTGCCAGCAGCAGAAACAGGGGAACCTACGAGCAGTACTTC. Protein: CASSRNRGTYEQYF. The genes are TRBV7-2 and TRBJ2-7; TRBD1 matches at 7 bases. Germline CDR1 SGHTA, CDR2 FQGNSA. The junction had 6 bases not matched to a gene; V was cut back by 5 bases and J by 2 bases. The CDR3 runs to 14 residues.

This chain uses TRBV28 with TRBJ1-5, with D possibly matching TRBD1 (5 bases). The germline CDR1 and CDR2 sequences are MDHEN and SYDVKM. V lost 5 bases, J lost 1 base, and 12 bases lay in between. The CDR3 is 15 residues long. This chain's CDR3 is CASSKGRWSNQPQHF. The CDR3 DNA reads as TGTGCCAGCAGTAAGGGGCGGTGGAGCAATCAGCCCCAGCATTTT.

The chain links TRBV25-1 to TRBJ2-1; D may be TRBD2 (6 bases). V lost 5 bases to trimming and J lost 0 bases, with 14 bases between them. This CDR3 comprises 16 residues. Per the germline V gene, CDR1 is MGHDK and CDR2 is SYGVNS. The CDR3 region has the DNA TGTGCCAGCAGTACCTCTAGCGCGAGCTCCTACAATGAGCAGTTCTTC. This codes for CASSTSSASSYNEQFF.

This sequence joins TRBV7-2 and TRBJ1-1, with 7 bases aligning to TRBD1. Trimming cost V 0 bases and J 4 bases; bases outside gene matches: 2. The V gene's germline CDR1 is SGHTA and CDR2 FQGNSA. The CDR3 spans 14 residues. The CDR3, as DNA: TGTGCCAGCAGCTTAGCACCAGGGGGCACTGAAGCTTTCTTT. It yields the protein CASSLAPGGTEAFF. Complete variable domain (other parts from reference TRBV7-2 and TRBJ1-1): GAGVSQSPSNKVTEKGKDVELRCDPISGHTALYWYRQSLGQGLEFLIYFQGNSAPDKSGLPSDRFSAERTGGSVSTLTIQRTQQEDSAVYLCASSLAPGGTEAFFGQGTRLTVV.

This chain links TRBV30 with TRBJ1-1; D is unclear. The CDR3 consists of 14 residues. Trimming took 1 base from V and 1 from J, leaving 10 bases between them. From germline, CDR1 is GTSNPN and CDR2 SVGIG (reference sequence). The CDR3 region is CAWSDFPGNTEAFF. In DNA, the CDR3 is TGTGCCTGGAGTGACTTCCCCGGGAACACTGAAGCTTTCTTT.

CDR3 in amino acids: CASSLETGLKRTQYF. The CDR3, as DNA: TGTGCCAGCAGCTTAGAAACAGGGCTCAAACGTACGCAGTATTTT. The chain couples TRBV7-9 to TRBJ2-3, with D tentatively TRBD1 (6 bases). V was clipped by 1 base and J by 8 bases, with 16 bases between them. CDR1 and CDR2 (germline): SEHNR, FQNEAQ (reference sequence). This CDR3 has 15 amino acids.

The chain couples TRBV9 to TRBJ1-2; D is unclear. Germline V gene sequence: CDR1 SGDLS, CDR2 YYNGEE. The CDR3 sequence is 14 residues long. With 0 bases removed from V and 4 bases from J, the gap between germline ends came to 10 bases. CDR3 DNA: TGTGCCAGCAGCGTAGAGCAGGCTCCCTATGGCTACACCTTC. Translating it yields CASSVEQAPYGYTF.

J is TRBJ1-1 and V is TRBV30; D is uncertain. The V gene's germline CDR1 is GTSNPN and CDR2 SVGIG (reference sequence). Trimming took 2 bases from V and 4 from J, leaving 20 bases between them. This CDR3 is built from 16 residues. The CDR3 region has the DNA TGTGCCTGGAGTCGGGGTCCCCCCACTATGAGCACTGAAGCTTTCTTT. It codes for CAWSRGPPTMSTEAFF.

The V call is TRBV29-1, the J call TRBJ2-7; TRBD2 matches 9 bases. This CDR3 is built from 13 residues. Unmatched junction bases numbered 2, after V lost 5 bases and J lost 0 bases. CDR1 SQVTM and CDR2 ANQGSEA come from the germline V gene. The CDR3 reads CSVRTSASYEQYF. CDR3 DNA: TGCAGCGTTCGGACTAGCGCCTCCTACGAGCAGTACTTC.

This chain connects TRBV19 to TRBJ1-1; 7 bases agree with TRBD1. J lost 8 bases, V lost 7 bases, and 10 bases had no gene match. CDR3 length equals 13 residues. The V gene's germline CDR1 is LNHDA and CDR2 SQIVND (reference sequence). The CDR3 bases are TGTGCCAGTATGAGTTCCGACAGGGTAGAAGCTTTCTTT. It encodes CASMSSDRVEAFF.